Below, 20 T cell receptor beta chains from the same sample are listed, as sequenced in a study of OX40 agonist ivuxolimab in advanced cancers. Here immunoSEQ multiplex PCR was the method, and the copy in TCRdb shows in-frame clones only, minus some. The data contain some 83,000 clones, around 85% of them singletons. The specimen comprised CD4+ or CD8+ T cells sorted from blood, sampled in a trial of the OX40 agonist ivuxolimab. These receptors originate from an adult with an advanced solid tumor such as melanoma, head and neck, liver or kidney cancer.

The genes are TRBV7-8 and TRBJ1-1, with a tentative D call TRBD1 (5 bases). This CDR3 comprises 15 residues. CDR1 SGHVS and CDR2 FQNEAQ come from the germline V gene. V was clipped by 5 bases and J by 9 bases, with 22 bases between them. In DNA, the CDR3 is TGTGCCAGCAGCCCCAGAGGCCAGGACCAGGGTCAAGCTTTCTTT. This sequence encodes CASSPRGQDQGQAFF.

V gene TRBV7-3 combines with J gene TRBJ2-5; 12 positions match TRBD2. CDR1 and CDR2 from the germline V gene are SGHTA and FQGTGA. The CDR3 length is 15 residues. The V and J ends lost 5 bases and 2 bases, in that order; junction bases with no gene match: 3. CDR3 in amino acids: CASSASGGVQETQYF. CDR3 coding DNA: TGTGCCAGCAGCGCTAGCGGGGGGGTTCAAGAGACCCAGTACTTC.

J is TRBJ2-5 and V is TRBV5-1; D is perhaps TRBD1 or TRBD2 (6 bases each). The CDR3 spans 13 residues. Trimming took 7 bases from V and 5 from J, leaving 15 bases between them. The V gene's germline CDR1 is SGHRS and CDR2 YFSETQ. The CDR3, as DNA: TGCGCCAGCGGGGGCGGGGACCTCGAGACCCAGTACTTC. The encoded protein is CASGGGDLETQYF.

This clone has just a few counts. The V and J genes are TRBV4-2 and TRBJ2-5; D perhaps matches TRBD1 (5 bases). The CDR3 totals 12 residues. Trimming left V 0 bases short and J 7 bases short, with 6 bases between. The germline gives CDR1 LGHNA, CDR2 YNFKEQ. DNA for the CDR3: TGTGCCAGCAGCCAAGATCAGGGGACCCAGTACTTC. The encoded protein is CASSQDQGTQYF.

The V and J genes are TRBV29-1 and TRBJ1-2; no firm D call. Germline CDR1 SQVTM, CDR2 ANQGSEA. CDR3 size: 11 residues. Trimming left V 4 bases short and J 8 bases short, with 11 bases between. The CDR3 loop reads CSVVVGRGYTF. The CDR3 coding sequence is TGCAGCGTTGTGGTAGGGAGAGGCTACACCTTC.

The genes are TRBV6-6 and TRBJ2-5, with D maybe TRBD1 (5 bases). The CDR3 sequence is 13 residues long. Germline-derived CDR1 and CDR2 are MNHNY and SVGAGI (reference sequence). With 5 bases removed from V and 1 base from J, the gap between germline ends came to 8 bases. CDR3 nucleotides: TGTGCCAGCAGTCGCAGGGTCCAAGAGACCCAGTACTTC. This encodes CASSRRVQETQYF.

V gene TRBV10-1 combines with J gene TRBJ2-3; 8 nucleotides agree with TRBD2. In germline, CDR1 is WNHNN, CDR2 SYGVQD (reference sequence). V lost 6 bases and J lost 1; bases outside the gene matches: 6. The CDR3 covers 15 residues. The CDR3 spells CASREAGVGTDTQYF. The DNA for the CDR3 is TGCGCCAGCAGGGAAGCGGGAGTGGGCACAGATACGCAGTATTTT.

V and J are TRBV7-8 and TRBJ2-3, with D uncertain. This CDR3 is 16 amino acids long. The V gene lost 3 bases and the J gene lost 4 bases, with 17 bases spanning the gap. CDR1 is SGHVS, CDR2 FQNEAQ, per germline. Here the CDR3 reads CASSLMGTNAADTQYF. The CDR3 DNA reads as TGTGCCAGCAGCTTGATGGGAACAAACGCGGCAGATACGCAGTATTTT.

V usage is TRBV30 and J usage is TRBJ1-5, with TRBD1 matching 9 bases. The V gene's germline CDR1 is GTSNPN and CDR2 SVGIG (reference sequence). J was trimmed by 7 bases and V by 3 bases; bases with no gene match: 10. The length of the CDR3 is 15 residues. CDR3 sequence: CAWSLRGGTGQPQHF. The CDR3 DNA reads as TGTGCCTGGAGCCTACGGGGGGGGACAGGGCAGCCCCAGCATTTT.

The chain couples TRBV7-2 to TRBJ2-2; 8 bases line up with TRBD1. CDR1 is SGHTA, CDR2 FQGNSA, per germline. The CDR3 has 16 amino acids. The junction had 9 bases not matched to a gene; V was cut back by 3 bases and J by 6 bases. CDR3 nucleotide sequence: TGTGCCAGCAGCTTCTCCCCGGGACAGGCAGCCGGGGAGCTGTTTTTT. Protein: CASSFSPGQAAGELFF.

This rearrangement joins TRBV5-1 to TRBJ1-4, with 9 positions matching TRBD1. Germline CDR1 reads SGHRS; CDR2 reads YFSETQ. V gave up 2 bases and J gave up 0 bases; unmatched junction bases: 5. This CDR3 has 17 residues. CDR3 sequence (DNA): TGCGCCAGCAGCTTTGGGACAGGGATTCCAACTAATGAAAAACTGTTTTTT. It translates to CASSFGTGIPTNEKLFF. The full variable domain, its missing parts supplied by reference TRBV5-1 and TRBJ1-4, is KAGVTQTPRYLIKTRGQQVTLSCSPISGHRSVSWYQQTPGQGLQFLFEYFSETQRNKGNFPGRFSGRQFSNSRSEMNVSTLELGDSALYLCASSFGTGIPTNEKLFFGSGTQLSVL.

The chain couples TRBV11-2 to TRBJ2-7; 7 positions agree with TRBD2. The CDR3 length is 15 residues. The V gene's germline CDR1 is SGHAT and CDR2 FQNNGV. V shed 0 bases and J 4 bases; nucleotides not matched to a gene: 6. CDR3 sequence (DNA): TGTGCCAGCAGCTTAGAGTCGGGCGGGGGTTACGAGCAGTACTTC. This translates into CASSLESGGGYEQYF.

The CDR3 protein is CASSYRVNYGYTF. In DNA, the CDR3 is TGCGCCAGCAGCTACAGGGTCAACTATGGCTACACCTTC. The chain carries TRBV5-1 and TRBJ1-2; weak D call: TRBD1 (6 bases). CDR3 length equals 13 residues. Trimming left V 3 bases short and J 2 bases short, with 8 bases between. Looked up from germline, CDR1 is SGHRS and CDR2 is YFSETQ.

This clone is categorized as medium-sized. CDR3 in amino acids: CASSLSGTEAFF. The CDR3 bases are TGTGCCAGCAGCTTATCGGGGACTGAAGCTTTCTTT. The chain uses TRBV7-9 and TRBJ1-1; D call uncertain. Looked up from germline, CDR1 is SEHNR and CDR2 is FQNEAQ (reference sequence). V lost 2 bases to trimming and J lost 5 bases, with 6 bases between them. The CDR3 is 12 residues long.

About this clone itself: The junction differs from germline at one of its ends, possibly a read error. The V call is TRBV7-7, the J call TRBJ2-7; the D gene is possibly TRBD2 (6 bases). This CDR3 spans 15 amino acids. The germline V gene encodes CDR1 SSHAT and CDR2 FNYEAQ (reference sequence). CDR3 amino acids: CASSLGDSSSYEQYF. The CDR3 coding sequence is TGTGCTAGCAGCTTGGGGGACTCGAGCTCCTACGAGCAGTACTTC.

The J gene is TRBJ2-3, the V gene TRBV11-3; D is possibly TRBD1 (6 bases). CDR3 length: 14 amino acids. Per germline, CDR1 SGHNT and CDR2 YENEEA. With 4 bases removed from V and 4 bases from J, the gap between germline ends came to 12 bases. The CDR3 spells CASSSFQGPDTQYF. As DNA, the CDR3 is TGTGCCAGCAGCTCGTTCCAGGGGCCAGATACGCAGTATTTT.

This clone was seen more than once but under ten times. V usage is TRBV6-1 and J usage is TRBJ1-1; the D is unclear. V was shortened by 0 bases and J by 7 bases, with 9 bases between the two germline ends. This CDR3 is built from 13 residues. Germline V gene data show CDR1 as MNHNS and CDR2 as SASEGT. CDR3 residues: CASSEAMRGEAFF. The CDR3 DNA sequence: TGTGCCAGCAGTGAAGCAATGCGGGGTGAAGCTTTCTTT.

The gene calls are TRBV7-2 and TRBJ2-7; 7 nucleotides agree with TRBD2. V shed 2 bases and J 2 bases; nucleotides not matched to a gene: 9. Germline V gene lookup returns CDR1 SGHTA and CDR2 FQGNSA. The CDR3 sequence is 16 residues long. In nucleotides, the CDR3 is TGTGCCAGCAGCTTAACCCAGCCACTAGCGACCTACGAGCAGTACTTC. Translating it yields CASSLTQPLATYEQYF.

The J gene is TRBJ2-5, the V gene TRBV30, with TRBD2 matching 7 bases. This CDR3 is built from 13 residues. V dropped 2 bases and J dropped 5; count of bases not matched to a gene: 5. The germline V gene encodes CDR1 GTSNPN and CDR2 SVGIG (reference sequence). The CDR3 protein is CAWSSGGWETQYF. The CDR3 nucleotides read TGTGCCTGGAGTTCGGGGGGTTGGGAGACCCAGTACTTC.

This clone was recorded a few times. The chain has TRBV4-2 and TRBJ2-4; TRBD2 matches 12 bases. Looked up from germline, CDR1 is LGHNA and CDR2 is YNFKEQ. The CDR3 extends over 17 amino acids. V gave up 4 bases and J gave up 0 bases; unmatched junction bases: 4. CDR3 sequence: CASSPLAGGLAKNIQYF. In DNA form, the CDR3 reads TGTGCCAGCAGCCCACTAGCGGGGGGTCTAGCCAAAAACATTCAGTACTTC.